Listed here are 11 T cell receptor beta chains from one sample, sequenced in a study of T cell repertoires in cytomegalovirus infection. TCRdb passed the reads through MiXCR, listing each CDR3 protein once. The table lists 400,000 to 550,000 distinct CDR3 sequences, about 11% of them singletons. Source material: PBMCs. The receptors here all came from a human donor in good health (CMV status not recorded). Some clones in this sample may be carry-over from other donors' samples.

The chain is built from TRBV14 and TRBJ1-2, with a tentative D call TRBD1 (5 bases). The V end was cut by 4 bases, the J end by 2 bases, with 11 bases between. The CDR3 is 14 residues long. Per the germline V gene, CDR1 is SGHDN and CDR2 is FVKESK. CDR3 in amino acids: CASSLGPWNYGYTF. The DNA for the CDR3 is TGTGCCAGCAGCCTGGGACCGTGGAACTATGGCTACACCTTC.

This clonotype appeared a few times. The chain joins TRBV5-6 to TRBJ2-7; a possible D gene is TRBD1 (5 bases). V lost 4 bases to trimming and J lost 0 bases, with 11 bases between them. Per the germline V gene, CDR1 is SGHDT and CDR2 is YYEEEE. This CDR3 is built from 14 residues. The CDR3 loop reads CASSNRKSSYEQYF. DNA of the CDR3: TGTGCCAGCAGCAACAGGAAAAGCTCCTACGAGCAGTACTTC.

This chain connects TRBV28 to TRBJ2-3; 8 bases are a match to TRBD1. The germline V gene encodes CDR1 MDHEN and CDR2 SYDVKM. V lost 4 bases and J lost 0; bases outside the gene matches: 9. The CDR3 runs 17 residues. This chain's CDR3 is CASSSYGDRSSTDTQYF. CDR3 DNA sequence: TGTGCCAGCAGTTCCTACGGGGACAGGTCTAGCACAGATACGCAGTATTTT.

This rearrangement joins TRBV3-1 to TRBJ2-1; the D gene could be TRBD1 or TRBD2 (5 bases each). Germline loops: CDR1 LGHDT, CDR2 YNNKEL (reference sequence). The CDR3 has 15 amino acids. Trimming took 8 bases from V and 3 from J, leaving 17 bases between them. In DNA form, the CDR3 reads TGTGCCAGCGGACCACCGGGACGCGGCTACAATGAGCAGTTCTTC. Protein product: CASGPPGRGYNEQFF.

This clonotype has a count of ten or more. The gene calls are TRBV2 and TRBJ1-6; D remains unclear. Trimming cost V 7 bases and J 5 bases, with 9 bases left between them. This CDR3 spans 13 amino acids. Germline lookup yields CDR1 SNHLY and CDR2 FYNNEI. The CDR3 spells CASIEGDNSPLHF. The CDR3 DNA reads TGTGCCAGCATTGAGGGCGATAATTCACCCCTCCACTTT.

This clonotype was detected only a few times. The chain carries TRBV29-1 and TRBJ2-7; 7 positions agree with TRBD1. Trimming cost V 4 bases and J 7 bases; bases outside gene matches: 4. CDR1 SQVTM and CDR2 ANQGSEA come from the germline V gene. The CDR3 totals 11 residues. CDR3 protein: CSVGDSREQYF. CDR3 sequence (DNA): TGCAGCGTTGGGGACAGTAGGGAGCAGTACTTC.

The CDR3 is CASSLSYNPTTGELFF. CDR3 bases: TGTGCCAGCAGTTTATCGTATAACCCGACCACCGGGGAGCTGTTTTTT. This chain uses TRBV27 with TRBJ2-2; D unresolved. Germline values: CDR1 MNHEY, CDR2 SMNVEV (reference sequence). This CDR3 comprises 16 residues. V dropped 0 bases and J dropped 4 bases, with 12 bases sitting between them.

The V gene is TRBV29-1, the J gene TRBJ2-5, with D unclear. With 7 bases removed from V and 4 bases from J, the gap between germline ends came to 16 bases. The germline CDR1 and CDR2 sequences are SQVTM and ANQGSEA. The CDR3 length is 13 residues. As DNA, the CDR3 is TGCAGCGCCGAAATCGGGTTACGAGAGACCCAGTACTTC. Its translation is CSAEIGLRETQYF.

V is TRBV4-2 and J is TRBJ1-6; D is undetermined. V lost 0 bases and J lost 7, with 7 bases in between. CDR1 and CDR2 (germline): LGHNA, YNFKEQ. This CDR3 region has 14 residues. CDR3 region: CASSQDSPNSPLHF. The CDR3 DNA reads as TGTGCCAGCAGCCAAGACAGTCCCAATTCACCCCTCCACTTT.

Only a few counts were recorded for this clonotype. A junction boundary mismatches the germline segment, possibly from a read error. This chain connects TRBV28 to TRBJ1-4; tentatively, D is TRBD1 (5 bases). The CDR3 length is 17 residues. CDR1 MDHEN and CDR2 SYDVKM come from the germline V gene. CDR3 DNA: TGTGCCAGCACTTTAGAGGCCAGGGTCATCGCTAATGAAAAACTGTTTTTT. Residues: CASTLEARVIANEKLFF.

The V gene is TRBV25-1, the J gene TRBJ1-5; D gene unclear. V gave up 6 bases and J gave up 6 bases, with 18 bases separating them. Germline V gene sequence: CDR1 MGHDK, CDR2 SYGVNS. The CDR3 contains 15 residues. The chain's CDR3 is CASRGKWWVPQPQHF. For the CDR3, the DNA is TGTGCCAGCAGGGGAAAATGGTGGGTACCTCAGCCCCAGCATTTT. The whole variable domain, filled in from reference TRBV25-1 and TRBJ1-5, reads EADIYQTPRYLVIGTGKKITLECSQTMGHDKMYWYQQDPGMELHLIHYSYGVNSTEKGDLSSESTVSRIRTEHFPLTLESARPSHTSQYLCASRGKWWVPQPQHFGDGTRLSIL.